This T cell receptor (beta chain) came from a study of OX40 agonist ivuxolimab in advanced cancers. Study-wide context: Partial responses, seen in three patients, involved one hepatocellular carcinoma and two cutaneous melanomas. Findings of the study overall: Expanded clones were, on average, more numerous among CD8+ T cells than CD4+.

Trimming cost V 5 bases and J 7 bases, with 20 bases left between them. Germline values: CDR1 MNHEY, CDR2 SMNVEV (reference sequence). The CDR3 extends over 16 amino acids. This clone has a single count. Antigen unknown. The table came from immunoSEQ multiplex PCR; TCRdb's copy has only in-frame clones and leaves some out. Among 70,000 to 75,000 clones, about 93% were seen once, and the ten largest hold 0.44%. The source material was CD4+ or CD8+ T cells sorted from blood, sampled in a trial of the OX40 agonist ivuxolimab. The clonotype was recovered from an adult with an advanced solid tumor such as melanoma, head and neck, liver or kidney cancer. The chain uses TRBV27 and TRBJ1-4; D remains unclear. CDR3 in DNA: TGTGCCAGCAGTCGAAGGACCGGGTTAACGGGTGAAAAACTGTTTTTT. Amino acid sequence: CASSRRTGLTGEKLFF. Full variable domain (remainder filled in from reference TRBV27 and TRBJ1-4): EAQVTQNPRYLITVTGKKLTVTCSQNMNHEYMSWYRQDPGLGLRQIYYSMNVEVTDKGDVPEGYKVSRKEKRNFPLILESPSPNQTSLYFCASSRRTGLTGEKLFFGSGTQLSVL.